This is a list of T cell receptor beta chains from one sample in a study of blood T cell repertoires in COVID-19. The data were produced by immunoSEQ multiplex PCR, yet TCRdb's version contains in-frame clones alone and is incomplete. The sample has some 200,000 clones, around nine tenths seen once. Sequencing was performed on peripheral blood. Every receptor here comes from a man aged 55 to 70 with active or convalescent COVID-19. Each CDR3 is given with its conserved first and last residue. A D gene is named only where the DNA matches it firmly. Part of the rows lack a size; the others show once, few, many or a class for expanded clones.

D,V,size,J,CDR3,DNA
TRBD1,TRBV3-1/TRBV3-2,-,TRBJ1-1,CASSQAGGHEAFF,TGTGCCAGCAGCCAAGCAGGGGGTCATGAAGCTTTCTTT
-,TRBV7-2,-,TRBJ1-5,CASSLPGTVSQPQHF,TGTGCCAGCAGCTTACCGGGGACTGTAAGTCAGCCCCAGCATTTT
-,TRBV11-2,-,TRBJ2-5,CASSSADGRGRQTQYF,TGTGCCAGCAGCTCCGCTGATGGCAGGGGGAGGCAGACCCAGTACTTC
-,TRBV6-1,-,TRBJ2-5,CASSEGGAETQYF,TGTGCCAGCAGTGAAGGCGGGGCGGAGACCCAGTACTTC
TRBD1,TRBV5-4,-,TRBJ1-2,CASSEGQNYGYTF,TGTGCCAGCAGCGAGGGACAGAACTATGGCTACACCTTC
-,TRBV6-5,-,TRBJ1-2,CASSYREGGYTF,TGTGCCAGCAGTTACAGGGAGGGTGGCTACACCTTC
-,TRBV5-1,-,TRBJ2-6,CASSAAISGANVLTF,TGCGCCAGCAGCGCGGCCATCTCTGGGGCCAACGTCCTGACTTTC
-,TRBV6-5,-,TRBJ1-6,CASSRGGREPLHF,TGTGCCAGCAGCCGCGGGGGGAGAGAACCCCTCCACTTT
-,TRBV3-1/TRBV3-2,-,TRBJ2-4,CASSQGLVGISIQYF,TGTGCCAGCAGCCAAGGGCTAGTTGGAATCTCCATTCAGTACTTC
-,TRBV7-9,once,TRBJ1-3,CASSLASGNTIYF,TGTGCCAGCAGCTTGGCATCTGGAAACACCATATATTTT
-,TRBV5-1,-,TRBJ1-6,CASSPDRREGNSPLHF,TGCGCCAGCAGCCCCGATAGACGGGAGGGTAATTCACCCCTCCACTTT
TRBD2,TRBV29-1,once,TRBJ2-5,CSVATNGGQETQYF,TGCAGCGTTGCCACGAACGGGGGGCAAGAGACCCAGTACTTC
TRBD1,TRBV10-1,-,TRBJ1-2,CASSLTGNYGYTF,TGCGCCAGCAGTCTGACAGGGAACTATGGCTACACCTTC
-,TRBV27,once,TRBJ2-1,CASSLQGFPLEQFF,TGTGCCAGCAGTTTACAGGGGTTCCCCCTAGAGCAGTTCTTC
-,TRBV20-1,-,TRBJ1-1,CSASLTEAFF,TGCAGTGCTAGTCTTACTGAAGCTTTCTTT
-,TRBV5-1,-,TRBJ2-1,CASSLGRGASINEQFF,TGCGCCAGCAGCCTGGGCCGGGGGGCGAGTATCAATGAGCAGTTCTTC
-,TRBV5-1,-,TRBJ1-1,CASSSQGFAEAFF,TGCGCCAGCAGCTCGCAGGGGTTCGCTGAAGCTTTCTTT
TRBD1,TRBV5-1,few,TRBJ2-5,CASSLGGQGATQETQYF,TGCGCCAGCAGCTTGGGGGGTCAGGGGGCTACCCAAGAGACCCAGTACTTC
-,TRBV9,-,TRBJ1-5,CASSVGETGQPQHF,TGTGCCAGCAGCGTAGGAGAGACGGGTCAGCCCCAGCATTTT
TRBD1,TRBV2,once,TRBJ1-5,CASSNGQGRNQPQHF,TGTGCCAGCAGCAACGGACAGGGCCGCAATCAGCCCCAGCATTTT
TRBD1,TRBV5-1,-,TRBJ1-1,CASSSTGDGTEAFF,TGCGCCAGCAGCTCGACAGGGGATGGCACTGAAGCTTTCTTT
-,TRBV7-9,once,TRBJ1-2,CASSLQQMNGYTF,TGTGCCAGCAGCTTACAACAGATGAATGGCTACACCTTC
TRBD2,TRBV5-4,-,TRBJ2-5,CASSSQTSLETQYF,TGTGCCAGCAGCTCCCAGACTAGCCTGGAGACCCAGTACTTC
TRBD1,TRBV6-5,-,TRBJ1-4,CASSSPDRSEEKLFF,TGTGCCAGCAGTTCCCCGGACAGGTCTGAGGAAAAACTGTTTTTT